Below, 9 T cell receptor beta chains from the same sample are listed, as sequenced in a study of blood T cells in healthy people across ages. Alongside a J-beta primer mix, a sample-barcoded 5' primer served in a second PCR lasting 7 to 11 cycles. TCRdb itself ran the 5' RACE reads through MiXCR, one entry per CDR3 protein. The data show nearly 1 million distinct CDR3 sequences, with 51% seen just once and over 20% held by the top ten. The sample comprised blood. The origin of the receptors is a woman aged 55-70 years in good health.

This sequence joins TRBV5-1 and TRBJ2-7; 9 bases align to TRBD2. The end of the DNA aligns better with TRBJ2-5, so the J call may be wrong. The CDR3 extends over 19 amino acids. CDR1 and CDR2 (germline): SGHRS, YFSETQ. CDR3 loop: CASSLGSFGFLAGKKTQYF. The DNA of the CDR3 is TGCGCCAGCAGCTTGGGTTCTTTCGGGTTTCTAGCGGGAAAGAAGACCCAGTACTTC.

This sequence joins TRBV11-2 and TRBJ1-2, with TRBD1 matching 8 bases. The V gene end was trimmed by 3 bases and the J gene end by 10 bases; junction bases not matched to a gene: 13. There are 15 residues in the CDR3. The germline CDR1 and CDR2 sequences are SGHAT and FQNNGV. DNA for the CDR3: TGTGCCAGCAGCTTCACTACTTCCGGGACAGGATCCTACACCTTC. It is translated as CASSFTTSGTGSYTF.

The chain has TRBV6-5 and TRBJ2-7; 10 nucleotides agree with TRBD1. This CDR3 spans 14 amino acids. Germline V gene lookup returns CDR1 MNHEY and CDR2 SVGAGI. V shed 5 bases, J shed 3 bases, and the junction held 4 bases outside the gene matches. The CDR3 nucleotides read TGTGCCAGCAGTACGGGACAGGGGCACTACGAGCAGTACTTC. As protein: CASSTGQGHYEQYF.

The chain combines TRBV7-3 with TRBJ1-2; unclear D gene. The CDR3 is made up of 13 amino acids. With 5 bases removed from V and 8 bases from J, the gap between germline ends came to 15 bases. The V gene's germline CDR1 is SGHTA and CDR2 FQGTGA. The CDR3 nucleotides read TGTGCCAGCAGCCCCACGGGGATTGGGGGCTACACCTTC. Its protein product is CASSPTGIGGYTF.

CDR3 sequence (DNA): TGCGCCGGCAATCCGCGACTAGCGGACCTGACAAGCGAGCAGTACTTC. Translation: CAGNPRLADLTSEQYF. The rearrangement links TRBV5-1 to TRBJ2-5; 9 bases line up with TRBD2. The better agreement between TRBJ2-7 and the DNA end casts doubt on the J call. Germline assignment: CDR1 SGHRS and CDR2 YFSETQ. CDR3 length: 16 amino acids.

This chain connects TRBV12-3 or TRBV12-4 to TRBJ2-5; D uncertain. The CDR3 contains 12 residues. The V and J ends lost 6 bases and 4 bases respectively, with 9 bases between them. The CDR3 DNA is TGTGCCAGCAGCCGAAACCGAGAGACCCAGTACTTC. It codes for CASSRNRETQYF.

This chain connects TRBV24-1 to TRBJ2-1; 7 positions match TRBD2. Trimming at V came to 5 bases and at J to 6 bases, leaving 6 bases not matched to a gene. The CDR3 consists of 14 residues. The germline CDR1 and CDR2 sequences are KGHDR and SFDVKD. CDR3 region: CATSASGTGNEQFF. Written as DNA, the CDR3 is TGTGCCACCAGTGCAAGCGGGACGGGCAATGAGCAGTTCTTC.

This sequence joins TRBV12-3 or TRBV12-4 and TRBJ2-1; D perhaps matches TRBD2 (6 bases). Trimming left V 6 bases short and J 12 bases short, with 21 bases between. The CDR3 runs 14 residues. CDR3 in DNA: TGTGCCAGCAGGCCTCCAGCGGCCGGGGGAGGGCAGTTCTTC. Its protein is CASRPPAAGGGQFF.

The table lists this clonotype with a count of one. The gene calls are TRBV21-1 and TRBJ2-3; the D call in the table, TRBD2, was not verified against the DNA. TRBV21-1 is a pseudogene locus. This CDR3 is built from 18 residues. DNA for the CDR3: TGTGCCAGCAGCAAAGTGGGACTAGCGGGAGTTTGCACAGATACGCAGTATTTT. Amino acid sequence: CASSKVGLAGVCTDTQYF.